These 13 T cell receptor beta chains were sequenced from one sample in a study of identical twins' blood T cells. TCRdb re-called the 5' RACE reads through MiXCR, storing one row per CDR3 protein. The data contain 350,000 to 400,000 distinct CDR3 sequences, 25% to 35% of them singletons. Input material: PBMCs. The origin of the receptors is a woman aged 18 to 55 in good health.

In nucleotides, the CDR3 is TGCGCCAGCAGCCGGCCGGACTCATCTATATATGGCTACACCTTC. This gives the protein CASSRPDSSIYGYTF. V usage is TRBV5-1 and J usage is TRBJ1-2; no firm D call. Germline CDR1 SGHRS, CDR2 YFSETQ. CDR3 length equals 15 residues. V was cut by 4 bases and J by 5 bases, with 18 bases left in between.

The chain links TRBV20-1 to TRBJ2-2; 8 positions match TRBD2. Losses at the gene ends were 4 bases for V and 5 bases for J; bases not matched to a gene: 6. This CDR3 has 14 amino acids. Germline V CDR1 and CDR2: DFQATT, SNEGSKA (reference sequence). The DNA for the CDR3 is TGCAGTGCTAAGCCGGGAGGGCCAACCGGGGAGCTGTTTTTT. Its protein product is CSAKPGGPTGELFF.

This clonotype was seen only a few times. V gene TRBV10-1 combines with J gene TRBJ1-1, with D hard to call. The CDR3 covers 13 residues. The V gene's germline CDR1 is WNHNN and CDR2 SYGVQD (reference sequence). V dropped 7 bases and J dropped 1 base, with 10 bases sitting between them. As DNA, the CDR3 is TGCGCCAGCACAGAACAGCCGAACACTGAAGCTTTCTTT. This encodes CASTEQPNTEAFF.

The chain couples TRBV6-6 to TRBJ2-7; 10 bases agree with TRBD1. Trimming cost V 4 bases and J 5 bases; bases outside gene matches: 11. The CDR3 is 16 residues long. Per the germline V gene, CDR1 is MNHNY and CDR2 is SVGAGI (reference sequence). Here the CDR3 reads CASSSTWDRGRDEQYF. The CDR3 DNA sequence: TGTGCCAGCAGTTCCACTTGGGACAGGGGACGGGACGAGCAGTACTTC.

The CDR3 spells CASSRLTWTQYF. The CDR3 DNA reads TGTGCCAGCAGCCGATTGACCTGGACCCAGTACTTC. J is TRBJ2-5 and V is TRBV7-2, with unresolved D. In germline, CDR1 is SGHTA, CDR2 FQGNSA. V shed 5 bases and J shed 7 bases, with 11 bases lying between them. This CDR3 comprises 12 residues.

The chain links TRBV10-1 to TRBJ2-2; maybe TRBD2 (6 bases). V dropped 7 bases and J dropped 6 bases, with 15 bases sitting between them. The CDR3 extends over 14 amino acids. The germline gives CDR1 WNHNN, CDR2 SYGVQD (reference sequence). Here the CDR3 reads CASTKNSGAGELFF. CDR3 in DNA: TGCGCCAGCACGAAGAATTCGGGAGCCGGGGAGCTGTTTTTT.

The table lists this clonotype with many counts. In DNA form, the CDR3 reads TGCAGTGCTAGTGAGGGGGGGTATAGCAATCAGCCCCAGCATTTT. This encodes CSASEGGYSNQPQHF. V usage is TRBV20-1 and J usage is TRBJ1-5; possible D gene TRBD1, 6 bases. The CDR3 sequence is 15 residues long. Germline V gene data show CDR1 as DFQATT and CDR2 as SNEGSKA (reference sequence). The V and J ends lost 3 bases and 0 bases respectively, with 12 bases between them.

This clonotype was recorded at least ten times. The CDR3: CASSDSRRTDTQYF. The CDR3 DNA sequence: TGTGCCAGCAGTGATTCCAGACGAACAGATACGCAGTATTTT. The chain recombines TRBV6-1 with TRBJ2-3; D uncertain. Germline V gene sequence: CDR1 MNHNS, CDR2 SASEGT. Trimming cost V 3 bases and J 3 bases, with 10 bases left between them. The CDR3 has 14 residues.

The sample holds a few counts of this clonotype. The rearrangement uses TRBV9 and TRBJ1-1, with D unclear. CDR1 and CDR2 from the germline V gene are SGDLS and YYNGEE. V was cut by 0 bases and J by 6 bases, with 6 bases left in between. This CDR3 contains 12 residues. The DNA of the CDR3 is TGTGCCAGCAGCGTAGACAGCTCTGAAGCTTTCTTT. Residues: CASSVDSSEAFF.

This chain connects TRBV4-3 to TRBJ1-4; D is perhaps TRBD1 (5 bases). This CDR3 contains 15 residues. The V gene's germline CDR1 is LGHNA and CDR2 YSLEER. Trimming cost V 0 bases and J 5 bases, with 10 bases left between them. Here the CDR3 DNA reads TGCGCCAGCAGCCAAGAACCAGGGTGGAATGAAAAACTGTTTTTT. Its protein is CASSQEPGWNEKLFF.

The chain has TRBV10-3 and TRBJ2-2; TRBD1 aligns across 7 bases. The ends lost 4 bases at V and 2 bases at J; junction bases unmatched: 7. The CDR3 length is 16 residues. Germline V CDR1 and CDR2: ENHRY, SYGVKD. CDR3 DNA sequence: TGTGCCATCAGTGGCTCCGGGACAGACAACACCGGGGAGCTGTTTTTT. Its protein product is CAISGSGTDNTGELFF.

This clonotype was recorded at least ten times. The chain joins TRBV5-6 to TRBJ1-1; a possible D gene is TRBD1 (5 bases). CDR3 length equals 13 residues. V was cut by 0 bases and J by 5 bases, with 8 bases left in between. Germline assignment: CDR1 SGHDT and CDR2 YYEEEE. The CDR3 here is CASSLGGITEAFF. DNA of the CDR3: TGTGCCAGCAGCTTGGGGGGGATAACTGAAGCTTTCTTT.

This clonotype was recorded a few times. V gene TRBV20-1 combines with J gene TRBJ2-5; 7 nucleotides line up with TRBD1. Germline assignment: CDR1 DFQATT and CDR2 SNEGSKA (reference sequence). V lost 6 bases, J lost 4 bases, and 11 bases stayed unmatched. CDR3 length: 14 amino acids. The CDR3: CSALTGEGAETQYF. The CDR3 bases are TGCAGTGCGCTTACAGGGGAAGGGGCAGAGACCCAGTACTTC.